This TCR beta chain was recovered during a study of blood T cell repertoires in COVID-19. Study overall: Italy, Spain and the United States were the sources of the convalescent and acute COVID-19 samples. Sources were T cells, B-cell-depleted T cells, or PBMCs; the material itself was cDNA or gDNA.

In the authors' methods: Counts of nucleated cells, estimated from reference gene primer amplification, were obtained. The table came from immunoSEQ multiplex PCR; TCRdb's copy has only in-frame clones and leaves some out. The DNA was the basis for D and trimming; V, J and clone size are from that table. Of about 50,000 clones detected, 85% to 90% appear once; the ten largest clones hold roughly a quarter. This clone was counted at least ten times. Trimming at V came to 5 bases and at J to 4 bases, leaving 4 bases not matched to a gene. The CDR3 extends over 14 amino acids. Per germline, CDR1 SGHTA and CDR2 FQGTGA.

The receptor comes from a human donor in a cohort sampled during active COVID-19. The gene calls are TRBV7-3 and TRBJ2-2; 7 bases fit TRBD2. The sequencing sample was made of peripheral blood. This chain's CDR3 is CASSPSGGTGELFF. The CDR3, as DNA: TGTGCCAGCAGCCCCTCGGGGGGCACCGGGGAGCTGTTTTTT.